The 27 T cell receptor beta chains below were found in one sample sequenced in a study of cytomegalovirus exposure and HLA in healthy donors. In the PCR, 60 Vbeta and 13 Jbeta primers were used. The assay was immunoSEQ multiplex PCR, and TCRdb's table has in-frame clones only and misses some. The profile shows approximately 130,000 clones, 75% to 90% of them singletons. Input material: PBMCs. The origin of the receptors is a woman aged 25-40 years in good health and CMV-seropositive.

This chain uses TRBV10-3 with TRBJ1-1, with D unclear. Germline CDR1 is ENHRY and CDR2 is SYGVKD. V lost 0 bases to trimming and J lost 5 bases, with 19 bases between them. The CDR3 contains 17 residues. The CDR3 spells CAISESRRVRGETEAFF. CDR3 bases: TGTGCCATCAGTGAGTCTCGGAGGGTCCGTGGTGAAACTGAAGCTTTCTTT.

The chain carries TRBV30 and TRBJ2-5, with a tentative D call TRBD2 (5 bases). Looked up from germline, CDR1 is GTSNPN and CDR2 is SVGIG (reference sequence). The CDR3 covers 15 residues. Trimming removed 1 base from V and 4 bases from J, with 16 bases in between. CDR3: CAWSAFGRRVETQYF. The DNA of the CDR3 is TGTGCCTGGAGTGCATTCGGACGGCGGGTAGAGACCCAGTACTTC.

CDR3 amino acids: CASSFRGQGNFAQYF. Written as DNA, the CDR3 is TGTGCCAGCAGCTTTCGGGGACAGGGTAATTTCGCGCAGTACTTC. This chain joins TRBV7-9 and TRBJ2-7; 9 bases align to TRBD1. Trimming removed 3 bases from V and 9 bases from J; junction bases left unmatched: 12. CDR3 length: 15 residues. Germline V gives CDR1 SEHNR, CDR2 FQNEAQ (reference sequence).

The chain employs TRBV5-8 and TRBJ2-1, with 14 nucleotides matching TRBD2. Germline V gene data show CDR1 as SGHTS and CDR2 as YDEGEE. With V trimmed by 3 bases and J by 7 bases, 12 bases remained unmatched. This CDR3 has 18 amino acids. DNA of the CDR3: TGTGCCAGCAGCTCCTCATTAAGGACTAGCGGGAGGTTAAATGAGCAGTTCTTC. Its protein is CASSSSLRTSGRLNEQFF.

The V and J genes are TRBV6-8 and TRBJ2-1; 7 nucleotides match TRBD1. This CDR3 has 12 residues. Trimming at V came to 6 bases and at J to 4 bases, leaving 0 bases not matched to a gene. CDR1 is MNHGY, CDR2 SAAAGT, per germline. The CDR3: CASRTGYNEQFF. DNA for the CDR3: TGTGCCAGCAGGACAGGGTACAATGAGCAGTTCTTC.

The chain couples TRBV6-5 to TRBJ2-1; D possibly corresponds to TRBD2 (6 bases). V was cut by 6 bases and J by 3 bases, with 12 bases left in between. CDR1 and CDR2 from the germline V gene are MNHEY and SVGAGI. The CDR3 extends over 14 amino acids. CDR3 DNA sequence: TGTGCCAGCAGCTTCGGACTAAGCTACAATGAGCAGTTCTTC. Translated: CASSFGLSYNEQFF.

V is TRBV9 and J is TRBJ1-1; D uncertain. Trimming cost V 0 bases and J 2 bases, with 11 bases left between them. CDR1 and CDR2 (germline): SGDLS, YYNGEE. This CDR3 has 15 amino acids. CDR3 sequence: CASSVAPGLNTEAFF. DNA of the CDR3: TGTGCCAGCAGCGTAGCGCCAGGATTAAACACTGAAGCTTTCTTT.

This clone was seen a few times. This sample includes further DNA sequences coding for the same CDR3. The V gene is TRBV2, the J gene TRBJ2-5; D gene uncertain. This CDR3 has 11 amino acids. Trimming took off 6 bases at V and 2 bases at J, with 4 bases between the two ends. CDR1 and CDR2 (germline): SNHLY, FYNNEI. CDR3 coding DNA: TGTGCCAGCAGCCTTCAAGAGACCCAGTACTTC. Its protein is CASSLQETQYF.

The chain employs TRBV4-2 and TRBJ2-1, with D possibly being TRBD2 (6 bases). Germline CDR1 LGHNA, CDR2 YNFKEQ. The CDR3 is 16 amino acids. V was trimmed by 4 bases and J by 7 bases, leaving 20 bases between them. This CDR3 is CASSPLGTVVGNEQFF. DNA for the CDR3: TGTGCCAGCAGCCCCCTCGGGACTGTCGTAGGGAATGAGCAGTTCTTC.

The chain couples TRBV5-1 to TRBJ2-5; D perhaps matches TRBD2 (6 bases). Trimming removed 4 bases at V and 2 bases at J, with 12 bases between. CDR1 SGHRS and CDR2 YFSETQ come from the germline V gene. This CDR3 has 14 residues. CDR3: CASSPPGTQETQYF. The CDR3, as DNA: TGCGCCAGCAGCCCTCCCGGGACTCAAGAGACCCAGTACTTC. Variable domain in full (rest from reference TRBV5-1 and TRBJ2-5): KAGVTQTPRYLIKTRGQQVTLSCSPISGHRSVSWYQQTPGQGLQFLFEYFSETQRNKGNFPGRFSGRQFSNSRSEMNVSTLELGDSALYLCASSPPGTQETQYFGPGTRLLVL.

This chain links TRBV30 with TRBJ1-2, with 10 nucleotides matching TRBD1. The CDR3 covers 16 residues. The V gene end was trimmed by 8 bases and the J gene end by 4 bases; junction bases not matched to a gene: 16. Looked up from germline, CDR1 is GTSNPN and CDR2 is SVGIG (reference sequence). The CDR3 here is CAGAAITGQGPYGYTF. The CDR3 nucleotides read TGTGCCGGGGCAGCCATCACGGGACAGGGGCCCTATGGCTACACCTTC.

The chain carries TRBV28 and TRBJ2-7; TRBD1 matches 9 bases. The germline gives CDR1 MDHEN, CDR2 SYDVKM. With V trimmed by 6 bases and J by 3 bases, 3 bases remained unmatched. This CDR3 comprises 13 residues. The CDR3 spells CASRRQGDYEQYF. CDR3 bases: TGTGCCAGCAGAAGACAGGGGGACTACGAGCAGTACTTC.

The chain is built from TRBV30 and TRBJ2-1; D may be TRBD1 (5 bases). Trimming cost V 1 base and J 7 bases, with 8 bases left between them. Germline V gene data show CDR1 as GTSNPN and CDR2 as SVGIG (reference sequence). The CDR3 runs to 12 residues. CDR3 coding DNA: TGTGCCTGGAGTGACAGGCGGAATGAGCAGTTCTTC. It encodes CAWSDRRNEQFF.

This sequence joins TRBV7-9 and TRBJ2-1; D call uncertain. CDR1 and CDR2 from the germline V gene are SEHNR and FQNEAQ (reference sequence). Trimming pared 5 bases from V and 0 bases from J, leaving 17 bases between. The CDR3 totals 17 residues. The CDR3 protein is CASSPPGPFSSYNEQFF. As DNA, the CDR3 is TGTGCCAGCAGCCCACCGGGTCCGTTTAGCTCCTACAATGAGCAGTTCTTC.

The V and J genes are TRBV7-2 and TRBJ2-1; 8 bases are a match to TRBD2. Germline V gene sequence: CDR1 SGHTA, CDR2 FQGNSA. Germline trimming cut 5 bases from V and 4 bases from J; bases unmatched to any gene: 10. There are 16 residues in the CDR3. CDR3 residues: CASSPRPAGVYNEQFF. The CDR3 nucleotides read TGTGCCAGCAGCCCCCGACCAGCGGGAGTTTACAATGAGCAGTTCTTC.

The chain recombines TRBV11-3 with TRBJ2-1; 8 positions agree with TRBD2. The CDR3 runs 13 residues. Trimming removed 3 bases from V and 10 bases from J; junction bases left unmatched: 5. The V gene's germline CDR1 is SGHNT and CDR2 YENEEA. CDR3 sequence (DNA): TGTGCCAGCAGCTTGGGAGGCGGGAGGGAGCAGTTCTTC. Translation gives CASSLGGGREQFF.

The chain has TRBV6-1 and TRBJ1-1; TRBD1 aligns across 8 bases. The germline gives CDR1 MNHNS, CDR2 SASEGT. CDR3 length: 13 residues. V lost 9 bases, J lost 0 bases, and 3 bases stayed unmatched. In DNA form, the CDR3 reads TGTGCCAGTCCCAGGGGGCTGAACACTGAAGCTTTCTTT. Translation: CASPRGLNTEAFF.

The CDR3, as DNA: TGTGCCAGCAGCTTTACAGGGAATCGAGGCTACACCTTC. This encodes CASSFTGNRGYTF. The chain combines TRBV5-4 with TRBJ1-2; D might be TRBD1 (6 bases). Looked up from germline, CDR1 is SGHNT and CDR2 is YYREEE (reference sequence). This CDR3 has 13 amino acids. Trimming left V 2 bases short and J 8 bases short, with 13 bases between.

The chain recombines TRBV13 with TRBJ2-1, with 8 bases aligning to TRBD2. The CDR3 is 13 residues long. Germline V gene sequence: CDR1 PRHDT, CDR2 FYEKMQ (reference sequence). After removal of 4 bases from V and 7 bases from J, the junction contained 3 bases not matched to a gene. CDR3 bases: TGTGCCAGCAGCTACGGGAGGGCAAATGAGCAGTTCTTC. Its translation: CASSYGRANEQFF.

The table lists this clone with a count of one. CDR3 residues: CASSGQGQETQYF. The CDR3 DNA reads as TGTGCCAGCAGCGGACAGGGCCAAGAGACCCAGTACTTC. V and J are TRBV6-5 and TRBJ2-5; 8 nucleotides agree with TRBD1. J lost 1 base, V lost 6 bases, and 1 base had no gene match. Per the germline V gene, CDR1 is MNHEY and CDR2 is SVGAGI. The CDR3 is made up of 13 amino acids.

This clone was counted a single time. In DNA, the CDR3 is TGTGCCAGTAGTATAGTAGGGGTTGAGACCCAGTACTTC. It encodes CASSIVGVETQYF. The V gene is TRBV19, the J gene TRBJ2-5; a possible D gene is TRBD1 (5 bases). CDR1 and CDR2 from the germline V gene are LNHDA and SQIVND (reference sequence). With 1 base removed from V and 5 bases from J, the gap between germline ends came to 8 bases. The CDR3 sequence is 13 residues long.

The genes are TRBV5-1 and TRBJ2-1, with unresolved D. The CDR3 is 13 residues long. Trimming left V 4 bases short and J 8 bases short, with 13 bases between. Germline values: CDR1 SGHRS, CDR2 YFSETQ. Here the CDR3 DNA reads TGCGCCAGCAGCCTCCTGAGTAGCCATGAGCAGTTCTTC. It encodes CASSLLSSHEQFF.

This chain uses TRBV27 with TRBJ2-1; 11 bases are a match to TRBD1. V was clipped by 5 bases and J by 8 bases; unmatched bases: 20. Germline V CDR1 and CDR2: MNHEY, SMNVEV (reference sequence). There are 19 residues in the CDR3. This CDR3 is CASSSSYWTGGSGRDEQFF. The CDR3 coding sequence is TGTGCCAGCAGTAGTAGCTATTGGACAGGGGGCTCTGGCAGGGATGAGCAGTTCTTC.

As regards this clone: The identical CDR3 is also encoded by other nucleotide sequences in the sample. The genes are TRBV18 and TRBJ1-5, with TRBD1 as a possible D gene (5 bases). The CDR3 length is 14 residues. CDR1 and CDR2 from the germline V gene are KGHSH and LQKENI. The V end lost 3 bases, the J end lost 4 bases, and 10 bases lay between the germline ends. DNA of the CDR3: TGTGCCAGCTCACCGGGGGGGGGAAATCAGCCCCAGCATTTT. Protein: CASSPGGGNQPQHF.

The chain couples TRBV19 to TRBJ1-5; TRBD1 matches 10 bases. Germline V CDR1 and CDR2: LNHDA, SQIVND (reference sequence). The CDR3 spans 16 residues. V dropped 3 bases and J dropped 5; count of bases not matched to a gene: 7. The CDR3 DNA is TGTGCCAGTAGTATGGGGGACAGGGGATGGGATCAGCCCCAGCATTTT. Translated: CASSMGDRGWDQPQHF. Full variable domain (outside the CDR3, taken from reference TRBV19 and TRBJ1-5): DGGITQSPKYLFRKEGQNVTLSCEQNLNHDAMYWYRQDPGQGLRLIYYSQIVNDFQKGDIAEGYSVSREKKESFPLTVTSAQKNPTAFYLCASSMGDRGWDQPQHFGDGTRLSIL.

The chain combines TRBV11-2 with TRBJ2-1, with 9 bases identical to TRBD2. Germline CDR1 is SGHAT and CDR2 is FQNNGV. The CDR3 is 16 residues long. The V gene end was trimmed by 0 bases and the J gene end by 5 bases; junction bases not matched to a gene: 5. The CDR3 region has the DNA TGTGCCAGCAGCTTAGACCCGACTAGCGGAAACAATGAGCAGTTCTTC. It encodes CASSLDPTSGNNEQFF.

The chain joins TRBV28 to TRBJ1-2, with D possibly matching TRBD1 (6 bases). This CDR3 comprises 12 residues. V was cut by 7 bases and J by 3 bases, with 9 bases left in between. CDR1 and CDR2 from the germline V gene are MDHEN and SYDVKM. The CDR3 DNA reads TGTGCCAGCAAACCAGGGGACTATGGCTACACCTTC. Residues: CASKPGDYGYTF.